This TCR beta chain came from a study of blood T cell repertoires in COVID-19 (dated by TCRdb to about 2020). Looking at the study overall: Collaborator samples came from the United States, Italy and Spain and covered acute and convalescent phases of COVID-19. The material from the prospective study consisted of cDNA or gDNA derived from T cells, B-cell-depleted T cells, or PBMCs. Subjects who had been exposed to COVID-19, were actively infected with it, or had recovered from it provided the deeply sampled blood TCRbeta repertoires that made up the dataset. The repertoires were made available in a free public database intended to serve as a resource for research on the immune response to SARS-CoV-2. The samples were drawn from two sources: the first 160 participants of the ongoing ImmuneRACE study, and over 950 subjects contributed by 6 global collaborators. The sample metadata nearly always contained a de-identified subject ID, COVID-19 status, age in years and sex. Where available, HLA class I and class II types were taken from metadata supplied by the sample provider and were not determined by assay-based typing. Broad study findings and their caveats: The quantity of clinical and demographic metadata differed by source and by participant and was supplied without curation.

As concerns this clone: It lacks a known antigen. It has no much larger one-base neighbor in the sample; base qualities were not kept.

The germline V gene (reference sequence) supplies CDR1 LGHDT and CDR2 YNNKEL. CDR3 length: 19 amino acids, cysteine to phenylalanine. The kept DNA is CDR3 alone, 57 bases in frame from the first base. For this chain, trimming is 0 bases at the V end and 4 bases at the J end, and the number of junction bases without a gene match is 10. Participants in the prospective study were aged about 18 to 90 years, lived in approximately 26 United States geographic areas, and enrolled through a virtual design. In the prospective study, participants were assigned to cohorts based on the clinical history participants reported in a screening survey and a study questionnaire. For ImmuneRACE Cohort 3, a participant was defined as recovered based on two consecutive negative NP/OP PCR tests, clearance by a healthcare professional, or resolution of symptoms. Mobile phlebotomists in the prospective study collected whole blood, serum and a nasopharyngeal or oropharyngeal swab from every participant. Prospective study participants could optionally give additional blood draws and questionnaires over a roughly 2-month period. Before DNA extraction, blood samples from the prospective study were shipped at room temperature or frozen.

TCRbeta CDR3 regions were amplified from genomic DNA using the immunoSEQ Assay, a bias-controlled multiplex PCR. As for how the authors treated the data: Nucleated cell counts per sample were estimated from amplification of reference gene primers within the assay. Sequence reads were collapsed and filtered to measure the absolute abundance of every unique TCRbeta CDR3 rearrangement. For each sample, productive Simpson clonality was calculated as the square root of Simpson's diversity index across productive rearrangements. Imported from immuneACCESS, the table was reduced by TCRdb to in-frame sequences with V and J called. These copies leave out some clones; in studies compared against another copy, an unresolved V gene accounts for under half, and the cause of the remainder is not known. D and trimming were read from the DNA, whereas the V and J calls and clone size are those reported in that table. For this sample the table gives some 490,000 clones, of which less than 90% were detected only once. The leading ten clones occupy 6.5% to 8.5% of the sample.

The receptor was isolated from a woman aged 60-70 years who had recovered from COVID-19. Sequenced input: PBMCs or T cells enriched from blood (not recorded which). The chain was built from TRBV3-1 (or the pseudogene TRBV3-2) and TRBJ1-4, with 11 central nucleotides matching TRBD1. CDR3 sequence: CASSQEVAPGQGVNEKLFF. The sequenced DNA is TGTGCCAGCAGCCAAGAGGTGGCTCCGGGACAGGGGGTTAATGAAAAACTGTTTTTT.